One sample yielded the 17 T cell receptor beta chains listed below, sequenced in a study of blood T cell repertoires in COVID-19. This table comes from immunoSEQ multiplex PCR, and its TCRdb copy is limited to in-frame clones, with some not included. The table has hundreds of thousands of clones, about nine tenths seen once; the top ten hold almost 4.5%. Sequencing input: peripheral blood. The receptors were sampled from a man between 50 and 59 years old with acute or convalescent COVID-19.

The rearrangement links TRBV27 to TRBJ1-1, with TRBD1 identical over 9 bases. Germline V gene sequence: CDR1 MNHEY, CDR2 SMNVEV (reference sequence). J was trimmed by 1 base and V by 4 bases; bases with no gene match: 1. This CDR3 contains 14 residues. CDR3: CASSSGQGNTEAFF. The CDR3 DNA reads as TGTGCCAGCAGTTCGGGACAGGGGAACACTGAAGCTTTCTTT.

This clone was observed once. This chain uses TRBV6-6 with TRBJ1-5; D remains unclear. There are 12 residues in the CDR3. With 5 bases removed from V and 7 bases from J, the gap between germline ends came to 9 bases. Germline lookup yields CDR1 MNHNY and CDR2 SVGAGI (reference sequence). CDR3 nucleotides: TGTGCCAGCAGTCCGCCCGGGCAGCCCCAGCATTTT. This translates into CASSPPGQPQHF.

V is TRBV7-8 and J is TRBJ1-1; D possibly corresponds to TRBD1 (6 bases). This CDR3 contains 14 residues. From germline, CDR1 is SGHVS and CDR2 FQNEAQ. Trimming removed 5 bases at V and 3 bases at J, with 13 bases between. The CDR3: CASSPGGAYTEAFF. For the CDR3, the DNA is TGTGCCAGCAGCCCCGGGGGGGCCTACACTGAAGCTTTCTTT.

The chain employs TRBV10-3 and TRBJ2-5; 11 bases are shared with TRBD2. Per germline, CDR1 ENHRY and CDR2 SYGVKD. The CDR3 extends over 15 amino acids. V lost 6 bases to trimming and J lost 1 base; unmatched junction nucleotides: 4. CDR3 DNA sequence: TGTGCCATCAGGCCTAGCGGGGGGACCCAAGAGACCCAGTACTTC. Translation: CAIRPSGGTQETQYF.

This clone has just a few counts. The V gene is TRBV7-3, the J gene TRBJ2-6; TRBD1 matches 7 bases. The germline V gene has CDR1 SGHTA and CDR2 FQGTGA. The CDR3 loop spans 17 amino acids. V shed 5 bases, J shed 0 bases, and the junction held 7 bases outside the gene matches. DNA of the CDR3: TGTGCCAGCAGCGCCCCGGGACAGCACTCTGGGGCCAACGTCCTGACTTTC. Translated, it gives CASSAPGQHSGANVLTF.

The CDR3 nucleotides are TGTGCCAGCAGCGCACAGGGTGAAGCTTTCTTT. This codes for CASSAQGEAFF. The chain joins TRBV11-2 to TRBJ1-1, with a tentative D call TRBD1 (6 bases). V shed 5 bases and J shed 7 bases, with 8 bases lying between them. CDR1 and CDR2 (germline): SGHAT, FQNNGV. This CDR3 spans 11 amino acids.

This clone was seen a single time. The rearrangement joins TRBV2 to TRBJ1-2; D unresolved. The V and J ends lost 3 bases and 5 bases respectively, with 13 bases between them. Per germline, CDR1 SNHLY and CDR2 FYNNEI. The CDR3 spans 14 residues. The CDR3 DNA reads as TGTGCCAGCAGTGACGTTAACAGAAAATATGGCTACACCTTC. It codes for CASSDVNRKYGYTF.

This clone was picked up one time. J is TRBJ1-6 and V is TRBV5-1, with 9 bases fitting TRBD1. The germline V gene has CDR1 SGHRS and CDR2 YFSETQ. Unmatched junction bases numbered 3, after V lost 4 bases and J lost 7 bases. The CDR3 contains 14 residues. The CDR3 is CASSRTGANSPLHF. As DNA, the CDR3 is TGCGCCAGCAGCCGGACAGGGGCGAATTCACCCCTCCACTTT. Full variable domain (outside the CDR3, taken from reference TRBV5-1 and TRBJ1-6): KAGVTQTPRYLIKTRGQQVTLSCSPISGHRSVSWYQQTPGQGLQFLFEYFSETQRNKGNFPGRFSGRQFSNSRSEMNVSTLELGDSALYLCASSRTGANSPLHFGNGTRLTVT.

The rearrangement uses TRBV14 and TRBJ2-1; tentative D call: TRBD1 (5 bases). Germline CDR1 and CDR2: SGHDN and FVKESK. The CDR3 covers 17 residues. Deletions cut 1 base from V and 4 bases from J, with 17 bases between. CDR3 residues: CASSQGWKGISYNEQFF. In DNA form, the CDR3 reads TGTGCCAGCAGCCAAGGTTGGAAGGGGATTTCGTACAATGAGCAGTTCTTC.

The chain has TRBV19 and TRBJ1-2; TRBD1 matches at 7 bases. Trimming at V came to 5 bases and at J to 4 bases, leaving 10 bases not matched to a gene. This CDR3 region has 15 residues. Looked up from germline, CDR1 is LNHDA and CDR2 is SQIVND (reference sequence). CDR3 sequence reads: CASSRGRGVSYGYTF. CDR3 nucleotides: TGTGCCAGTAGTCGTGGCAGGGGGGTTAGCTATGGCTACACCTTC.

The rearrangement uses TRBV18 and TRBJ1-1; D remains ambiguous. The CDR3 length is 14 residues. Trimming took off 6 bases at V and 8 bases at J, with 19 bases between the two ends. The germline CDR1 and CDR2 sequences are KGHSH and LQKENI. The CDR3 here is CASSPGGSRLEAFF. The CDR3 DNA reads as TGTGCCAGCTCCCCAGGAGGCAGTCGTTTAGAAGCTTTCTTT.

V gene TRBV10-2 combines with J gene TRBJ1-2; D not certain. Trimming took 6 bases from V and 6 from J, leaving 14 bases between them. Germline V gene sequence: CDR1 WSHSY, CDR2 SAAADI. The CDR3 length is 13 residues. The CDR3 region is CASRTGLADGYTF. The CDR3 nucleotides read TGCGCCAGCAGAACGGGCCTAGCGGATGGCTACACCTTC.

This chain links TRBV5-1 with TRBJ1-3; D is possibly TRBD1 (6 bases). The germline CDR1 and CDR2 sequences are SGHRS and YFSETQ. V lost 2 bases to trimming and J lost 1 base, with 16 bases between them. The CDR3 consists of 17 residues. The CDR3 here is CASSLEGDRSSGNTIYF. The CDR3 nucleotides read TGCGCCAGCAGCTTAGAAGGAGACAGGTCTTCTGGAAACACCATATATTTT. The full variable domain, with the rest looked up from reference TRBV5-1 and TRBJ1-3, is KAGVTQTPRYLIKTRGQQVTLSCSPISGHRSVSWYQQTPGQGLQFLFEYFSETQRNKGNFPGRFSGRQFSNSRSEMNVSTLELGDSALYLCASSLEGDRSSGNTIYFGEGSWLTVV.

This chain joins TRBV6-5 and TRBJ1-5; D possibly corresponds to TRBD1 (5 bases). V was cut by 10 bases and J by 7 bases, with 8 bases left in between. Germline CDR1 and CDR2: MNHEY and SVGAGI. This CDR3 is 10 amino acids long. In nucleotides, the CDR3 is TGTGCCATCGGGGGGCAGCCCCAGCATTTT. The encoded protein is CAIGGQPQHF.

V gene TRBV20-1 combines with J gene TRBJ1-2; D is undetermined. This CDR3 is 11 amino acids long. V gave up 1 base and J gave up 8 bases, with 8 bases separating them. Germline V gives CDR1 DFQATT, CDR2 SNEGSKA (reference sequence). For the CDR3, the DNA is TGCAGTGCTAGAGTCTCGGTCGGCTACACCTTC. This sequence encodes CSARVSVGYTF.

The chain combines TRBV7-9 with TRBJ2-7; maybe TRBD1 (6 bases). In germline, CDR1 is SEHNR, CDR2 FQNEAQ (reference sequence). This CDR3 contains 14 residues. Deletions cut 3 bases from V and 4 bases from J, with 13 bases between. This CDR3 reads CASSFTGSGYEQYF. The CDR3 DNA reads as TGTGCCAGCAGCTTTACAGGGTCAGGGTACGAGCAGTACTTC.

This chain uses TRBV6-5 with TRBJ1-1; 7 nucleotides agree with TRBD1. The CDR3 runs to 15 residues. CDR1 is MNHEY, CDR2 SVGAGI, per germline. V trimming: 0 bases; J trimming: 3 bases; junction bases outside the gene matches: 4. This CDR3 is CASSYSNRGDTEAFF. As DNA, the CDR3 is TGTGCCAGCAGTTACTCGAACAGGGGTGACACTGAAGCTTTCTTT.